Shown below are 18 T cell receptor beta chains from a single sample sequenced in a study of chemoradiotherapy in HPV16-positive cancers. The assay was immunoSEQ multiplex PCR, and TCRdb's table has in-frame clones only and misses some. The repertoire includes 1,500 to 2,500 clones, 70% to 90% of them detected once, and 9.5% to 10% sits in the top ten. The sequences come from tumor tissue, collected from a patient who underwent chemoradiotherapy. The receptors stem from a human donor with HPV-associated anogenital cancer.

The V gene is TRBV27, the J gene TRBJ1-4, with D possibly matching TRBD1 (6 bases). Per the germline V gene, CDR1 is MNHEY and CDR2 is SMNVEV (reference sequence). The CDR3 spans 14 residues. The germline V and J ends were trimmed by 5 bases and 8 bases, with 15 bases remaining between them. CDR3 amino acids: CASSPGQRPEKLFF. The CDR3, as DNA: TGTGCCAGCAGTCCCGGACAGAGACCCGAAAAACTGTTTTTT. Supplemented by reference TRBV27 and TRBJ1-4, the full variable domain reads EAQVTQNPRYLITVTGKKLTVTCSQNMNHEYMSWYRQDPGLGLRQIYYSMNVEVTDKGDVPEGYKVSRKEKRNFPLILESPSPNQTSLYFCASSPGQRPEKLFFGSGTQLSVL.

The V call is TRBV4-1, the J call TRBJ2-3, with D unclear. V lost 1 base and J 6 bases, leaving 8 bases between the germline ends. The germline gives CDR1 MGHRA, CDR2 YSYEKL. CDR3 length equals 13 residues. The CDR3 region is CASSQALYDTQYF. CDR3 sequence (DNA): TGCGCCAGCAGCCAAGCTCTCTACGATACGCAGTATTTT.

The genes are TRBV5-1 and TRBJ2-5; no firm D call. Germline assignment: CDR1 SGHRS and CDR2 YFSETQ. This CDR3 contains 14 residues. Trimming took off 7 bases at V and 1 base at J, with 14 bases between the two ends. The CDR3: CASSIQTPQETQYF. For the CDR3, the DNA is TGCGCCAGCTCAATCCAAACCCCCCAAGAGACCCAGTACTTC.

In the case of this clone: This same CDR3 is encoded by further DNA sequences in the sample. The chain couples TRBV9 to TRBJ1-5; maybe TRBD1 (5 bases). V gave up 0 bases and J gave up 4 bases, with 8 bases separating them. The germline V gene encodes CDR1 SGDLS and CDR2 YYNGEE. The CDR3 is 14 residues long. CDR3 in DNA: TGTGCCAGCAGCGTAGATGGGGCGAATCAGCCCCAGCATTTT. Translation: CASSVDGANQPQHF.

CDR3: CASSGTGGAVTEAFF. In DNA form, the CDR3 reads TGTGCCAGCAGCGGAACAGGGGGCGCGGTCACTGAAGCTTTCTTT. The chain recombines TRBV11-2 with TRBJ1-1, with TRBD1 matching 9 bases. The V and J ends lost 5 bases and 4 bases, in that order; junction bases with no gene match: 8. This CDR3 has 15 amino acids. Germline-derived CDR1 and CDR2 are SGHAT and FQNNGV.

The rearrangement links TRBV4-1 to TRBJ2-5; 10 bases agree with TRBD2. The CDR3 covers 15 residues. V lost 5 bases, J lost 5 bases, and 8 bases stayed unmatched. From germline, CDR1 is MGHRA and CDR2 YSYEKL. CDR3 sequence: CASSTPGTSAETQYF. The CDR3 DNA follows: TGCGCCAGCAGCACCCCCGGGACTAGCGCCGAGACCCAGTACTTC.

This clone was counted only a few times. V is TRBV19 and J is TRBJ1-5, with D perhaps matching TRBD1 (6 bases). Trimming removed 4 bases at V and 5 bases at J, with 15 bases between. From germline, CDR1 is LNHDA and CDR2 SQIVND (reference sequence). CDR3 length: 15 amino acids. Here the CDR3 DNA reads TGTGCCAGTAGTAGCGACGGCCAGGGGTATCAGCCCCAGCATTTT. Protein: CASSSDGQGYQPQHF.

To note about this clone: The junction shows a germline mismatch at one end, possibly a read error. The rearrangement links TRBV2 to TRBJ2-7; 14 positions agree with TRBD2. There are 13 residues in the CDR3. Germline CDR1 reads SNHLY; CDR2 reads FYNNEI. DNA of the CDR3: TGTGCCAGCAGGGGGACTAGCGGGAGAGGATTGAACTTC. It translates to CASRGTSGRGLNF.

CDR3 DNA sequence: TGCGCCAGCAGCTTGGCCAATGGTTTGTCTCTTTACGAGCAGTACTTC. Translation: CASSLANGLSLYEQYF. The chain uses TRBV5-1 and TRBJ2-7, with no clear D. The CDR3 runs to 16 residues. Trimming took 0 bases from V and 4 from J, leaving 17 bases between them. The germline V gene encodes CDR1 SGHRS and CDR2 YFSETQ.

CDR3 loop: CASSYTKTGEQYF. DNA of the CDR3: TGTGCCAGCAGTTACACGAAGACAGGCGAGCAGTACTTC. This rearrangement joins TRBV6-5 to TRBJ2-7; TRBD1 is a possible D gene (6 bases). Trimming removed 2 bases from V and 6 bases from J, with 11 bases in between. The CDR3 is 13 amino acids. Germline CDR1 and CDR2: MNHEY and SVGAGI.

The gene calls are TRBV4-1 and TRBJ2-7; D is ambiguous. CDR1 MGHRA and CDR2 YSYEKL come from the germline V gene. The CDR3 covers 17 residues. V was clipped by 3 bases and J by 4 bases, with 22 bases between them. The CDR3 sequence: CASSHRWHSRTSYEQYF. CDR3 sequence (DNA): TGCGCCAGCAGCCATCGATGGCACTCTCGAACCTCTTACGAGCAGTACTTC.

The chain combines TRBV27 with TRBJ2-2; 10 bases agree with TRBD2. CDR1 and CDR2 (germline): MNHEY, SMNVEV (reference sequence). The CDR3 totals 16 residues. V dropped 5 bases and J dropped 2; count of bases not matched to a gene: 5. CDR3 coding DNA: TGTGCCAGCAGTCTCCTAGCGGGAGTCAACACCGGGGAGCTGTTTTTT. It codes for CASSLLAGVNTGELFF.

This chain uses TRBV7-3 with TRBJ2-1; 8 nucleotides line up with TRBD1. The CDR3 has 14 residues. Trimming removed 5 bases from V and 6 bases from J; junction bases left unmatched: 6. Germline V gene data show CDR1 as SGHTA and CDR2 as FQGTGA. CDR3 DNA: TGTGCCAGCAGCCCAGGACAGGGCCGCAATGAGCAGTTCTTC. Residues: CASSPGQGRNEQFF.

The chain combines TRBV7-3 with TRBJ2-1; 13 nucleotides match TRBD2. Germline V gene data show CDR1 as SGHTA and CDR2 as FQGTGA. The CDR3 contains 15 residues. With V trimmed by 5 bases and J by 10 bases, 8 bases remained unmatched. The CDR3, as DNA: TGTGCCAGCAGCCTGGGACTAGCGGGACAGTACGAGCAGTTCTTC. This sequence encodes CASSLGLAGQYEQFF. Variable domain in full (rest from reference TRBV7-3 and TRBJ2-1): GAGVSQTPSNKVTEKGKYVELRCDPISGHTALYWYRQSLGQGPEFLIYFQGTGAADDSGLPNDRFFAVRPEGSVSTLKIQRTERGDSAVYLCASSLGLAGQYEQFFGPGTRLTVL.

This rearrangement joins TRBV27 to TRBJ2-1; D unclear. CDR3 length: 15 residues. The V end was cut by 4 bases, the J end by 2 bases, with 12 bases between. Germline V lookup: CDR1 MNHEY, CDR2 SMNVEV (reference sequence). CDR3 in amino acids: CASSSVIDPYNEQFF. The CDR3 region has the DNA TGTGCCAGCAGTTCAGTAATAGACCCCTACAATGAGCAGTTCTTC.

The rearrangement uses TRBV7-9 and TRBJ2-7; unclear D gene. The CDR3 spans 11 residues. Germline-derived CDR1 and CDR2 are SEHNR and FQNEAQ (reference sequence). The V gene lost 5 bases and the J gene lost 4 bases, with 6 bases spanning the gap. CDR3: CASSLKYEQYF. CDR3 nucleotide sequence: TGTGCCAGCAGCCTAAAATACGAGCAGTACTTC. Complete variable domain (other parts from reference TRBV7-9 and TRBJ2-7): DTGVSQNPRHKITKRGQNVTFRCDPISEHNRLYWYRQTLGQGPEFLTYFQNEAQLEKSRLLSDRFSAERPKGSFSTLEIQRTEQGDSAMYLCASSLKYEQYFGPGTRLTVT.

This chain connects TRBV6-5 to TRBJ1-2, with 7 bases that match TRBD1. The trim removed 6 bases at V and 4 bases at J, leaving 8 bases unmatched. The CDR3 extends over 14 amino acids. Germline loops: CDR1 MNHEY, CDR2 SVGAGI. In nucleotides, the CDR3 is TGTGCCAGCAGCCGACAGGGAGGTTTCTATGGCTACACCTTC. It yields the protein CASSRQGGFYGYTF.

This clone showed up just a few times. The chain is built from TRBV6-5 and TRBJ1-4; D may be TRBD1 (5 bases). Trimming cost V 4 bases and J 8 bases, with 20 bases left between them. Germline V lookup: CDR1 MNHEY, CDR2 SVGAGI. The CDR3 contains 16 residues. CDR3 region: CASSLGSGKYREKLFF. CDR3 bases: TGTGCCAGCAGTTTAGGATCAGGGAAGTATCGGGAAAAACTGTTTTTT.